A single sample gave rise to the 10 T cell receptor beta chains below, sequenced in a study of cytomegalovirus exposure and HLA in healthy donors. TCRdb's copy holds only in-frame clones and misses some; the assay was immunoSEQ multiplex PCR. This table has around 140,000 clones, roughly 86% appearing once. The sample consisted of PBMCs. These receptors were taken from a man younger than 30 in good health and CMV-seropositive.

The chain has TRBV6-5 and TRBJ2-2; TRBD2 is a possible D gene (6 bases). CDR1 is MNHEY and CDR2 is SVGAGI in the germline V gene. Trimming stripped 6 bases from V and 3 bases from J, with 14 bases between. The CDR3 spans 15 residues. The CDR3 spells CASRRRDSYTGELFF. In DNA, the CDR3 is TGTGCCAGCAGACGCCGGGACTCTTACACCGGGGAGCTGTTTTTT.

The V and J genes are TRBV18 and TRBJ2-7; TRBD1 aligns across 7 bases. The germline V gene encodes CDR1 KGHSH and CDR2 LQKENI. V lost 0 bases to trimming and J lost 1 base; unmatched junction nucleotides: 9. The CDR3 has 17 residues. The CDR3 region is CASSPPYQGVFSYEQYF. The CDR3 DNA is TGTGCCAGCTCACCACCGTATCAGGGGGTTTTTTCCTACGAGCAGTACTTC.

V and J are TRBV6-1 and TRBJ1-1; no definite D call. CDR3 length: 14 residues. V lost 10 bases and J 1 base, leaving 16 bases between the germline ends. Germline V lookup: CDR1 MNHNS, CDR2 SASEGT. CDR3 nucleotide sequence: TGTGCCACCACCCCAGAGCGGTGGAACACTGAAGCTTTCTTT. Translating gives CATTPERWNTEAFF.

The V call is TRBV27, the J call TRBJ1-2; maybe TRBD1 (6 bases). Germline V gene lookup returns CDR1 MNHEY and CDR2 SMNVEV (reference sequence). With 4 bases removed from V and 4 bases from J, the gap between germline ends came to 16 bases. The CDR3 has 15 amino acids. The CDR3 here is CASSSNSARGYGYTF. Here the CDR3 DNA reads TGTGCCAGCAGTTCCAATTCAGCCAGGGGCTATGGCTACACCTTC.

This rearrangement joins TRBV19 to TRBJ2-5; 7 nucleotides match TRBD1. Germline V gives CDR1 LNHDA, CDR2 SQIVND (reference sequence). Trimming removed 3 bases from V and 4 bases from J; junction bases left unmatched: 5. CDR3 size: 14 residues. The CDR3 DNA is TGTGCCAGTAGTATTTCCCGGACAGGAGAGACCCAGTACTTC. Amino acid sequence: CASSISRTGETQYF.

This chain links TRBV11-2 with TRBJ1-1, with D possibly TRBD1 on 5 matching bases. Germline V lookup: CDR1 SGHAT, CDR2 FQNNGV. The CDR3 contains 16 residues. The V gene lost 3 bases and the J gene lost 0 bases, with 14 bases spanning the gap. CDR3 sequence (DNA): TGTGCCAGCAGCTTTGACCCGGGGGGAGTGAACACTGAAGCTTTCTTT. This translates into CASSFDPGGVNTEAFF.

The rearrangement uses TRBV10-3 and TRBJ2-1; perhaps TRBD2 as D (5 bases). The CDR3 extends over 11 amino acids. Germline CDR1 and CDR2: ENHRY and SYGVKD. Trimming took 3 bases from V and 10 from J, leaving 7 bases between them. The CDR3 bases are TGTGCCATCAGTGATGGGAGCGAGCAGTTCTTC. The encoded protein is CAISDGSEQFF.

The chain couples TRBV11-3 to TRBJ2-7; D uncertain. The germline V gene encodes CDR1 SGHNT and CDR2 YENEEA. Trimming removed 1 base from V and 0 bases from J, with 13 bases in between. This CDR3 has 16 residues. The CDR3 loop is CASSLGVGWSSYEQYF. In DNA, the CDR3 is TGTGCCAGCAGCTTAGGTGTTGGGTGGAGCTCCTACGAGCAGTACTTC.

The J gene is TRBJ1-4, the V gene TRBV6-5; no reliable D call. CDR1 and CDR2 from the germline V gene are MNHEY and SVGAGI. Between the trimmed V and J ends, which lost 0 bases and 2 bases, there was a span of 4 bases. The CDR3 loop spans 14 amino acids. The CDR3 reads CASSYSRTNEKLFF. The CDR3 DNA is TGTGCCAGCAGTTACTCTCGGACTAATGAAAAACTGTTTTTT.

V is TRBV2 and J is TRBJ1-5; 9 bases align to TRBD1. The CDR3 has 15 residues. Losses at the gene ends were 7 bases for V and 9 bases for J; bases not matched to a gene: 13. Germline V CDR1 and CDR2: SNHLY, FYNNEI. In DNA form, the CDR3 reads TGTGCCAGCAAACGGGACAGGGATCAAGGATCGCCCCAGCATTTT. This codes for CASKRDRDQGSPQHF. The full variable domain, with the rest looked up from reference TRBV2 and TRBJ1-5, is EPEVTQTPSHQVTQMGQEVILRCVPISNHLYFYWYRQILGQKVEFLVSFYNNEISEKSEIFDDQFSVERPDGSNFTLKIRSTKLEDSAMYFCASKRDRDQGSPQHFGDGTRLSIL.